This T cell receptor beta chain appears in the sequencing data of a study of long-term antiretroviral therapy in people with HIV (dated by TCRdb to the early 2020s). The study in broad terms: The earliest samples were collected about a decade before the 2015 WHO recommendation for immediate ART, when ART was typically delayed until CD4 counts fell. A retrospective serial study tested whether changes in peripheral blood TRB repertoire composition and diversity were associated with ART initiation and durable HIV suppression. A total of 192 cryopreserved PBMC samples came from 25 to 35 adults with confirmed HIV infection and were collected serially over a mean of approximately six years (range 1-12). About 35% of the 30 participants with HIV were female. No cross-contamination during QIAcube processing was shown when test extractions of a monoclonal T-cell line were performed alongside 25 to 35 polyclonal samples. Beyond this particular receptor, the publication reports: Compared with controls, HIV repertoires had narrower CDR3 length ranges, and the network structure pointed to an antigen-experienced repertoire that shifted only slightly toward naive after ART. Samples dated from the mid-2000s to the late 2010s, and the ART regimens used may be less effective than current ones. Starting ART was linked to a significant rise in TRB diversity, yet even after long-term ART the diversity remained significantly lower than in transplant donor controls. Inferences about post-ART repertoire changes were limited because no data were available on ART adherence, viral resistance or therapy changes. Unsorted PBMC were profiled instead of sorted CD4+ and CD8+ T cells because pre-ART samples had limited cell numbers. Limited PBMC availability meant only the TCR beta chain was sequenced, without alpha chain pairing. Expanded TRB clones identified before ART initiation dominated the repertoire at all time points, although this dominance fluctuated and declined in many PLHIV after ART.

This clone was observed a handful of times. The antigen this receptor binds is unknown. Base qualities are not at hand, and no much larger clone is one base apart. Between the V and J ends, shortened by 1 base and 2 bases respectively, the junction contains 12 bases. CDR3 length: 15 amino acids, cysteine to phenylalanine. Solely the CDR3 DNA is kept, with 45 bases framed from the first base. CDR1 is given as SEHNR and CDR2 as FQNEAQ, both from the germline V gene (reference sequence). Inclusion was restricted to participants for whom at least one PBMC sample before ART initiation and at least two post-ART samples were available. Treatment was received in the United States of America by all participants with HIV. Before DNA extraction, cryopreserved samples containing about 0.9-11 million PBMC were thawed and washed. At the time of the earliest PBMC sample, participants with HIV were aged between about 23 and 54 years. Per participant, PBMC samples came from 1-4 timepoints prior to ART initiation and 2-8 timepoints following ART initiation, for a median of 7 samples. Serial HIV viral load, CD4+ T-cell count, ART history and demographic data were obtained for every participant. Genomic DNA was extracted from unsorted PBMC with a Qiagen kit on a QIAcube, processed in batches of 12 samples.

The immunoSEQ hsTCRB v3.0 assay was used at survey level resolution to sequence the TRB variable region. The target sequencing depth for TRB was about 35,000-50,000 T-cell genomes per sample. TRB libraries were pooled and sequenced on an Illumina MiSeq using a v3 150-cycle kit. The source study handled its data this way. Analysis of repertoires was carried out in R inside a reproducible Nextflow workflow spanning QC, data transformation and analysis. Custom analyses were implemented in LymphoSeq2, an R package for AIRR-Seq data exploration. A handful of samples yielding fewer than 5000 total TRB sequences were excluded, leaving around 200 analyzed HIV repertoires. Among the roughly 200 retained HIV repertoires, more than 55 were collected before ART initiation and 129 after ART initiation. Each repertoire was downsampled to 5000 TRB nucleotide sequences, and summary statistics were averaged across 100 downsampling iterations. Only TRB sequences with CDR3 regions of at least seven amino acids were retained for analysis. Two measures captured diversity: a Shannon entropy-derived clonality score and the Gini coefficient. Repertoire networks linked the top 5000 CDR3 amino acid sequences whenever two sequences differed by an edit distance of one. GLIPH2 predicted antigen specificity groups and MHC restriction for TRB CDR3 amino acid sequences. CDR3 amino acid sequences were matched against VDJdb and McPAS-TCR to flag known CMV, EBV, HIV or tissue antigen associations. Pre-ART, post-ART and control groups were compared with Wilcoxon signed-rank tests and Holm-Bonferroni correction. Entries here come from immuneACCESS through TCRdb and include only in-frame sequences with V and J called. Some clones fail to appear in such tables; in the studies checked, an unresolved V gene covers under half of the shortfall, and the cause of the remainder is unknown. The V and J calls and clone size come from that table; D and trimming were worked out from the DNA. Within this sample are around 23,000 clones, with under 90% of them counted one time only. The top ten clones comprise approximately 16% of the sample.

The specimen comprised unsorted PBMCs, sampled at the start of antiretroviral therapy, before treatment. The sequence was collected from a woman younger than 35 with HIV. The chain is encoded by TRBV7-9 joined to TRBJ2-7, with a tentative D gene TRBD2 over 5 matching bases. The DNA reads TGTGCCAGCAGCTTAGGAGGGAGTAAGACCTACGAGCAGTACTTC. Translated, it gives CASSLGGSKTYEQYF.